Given below is one T cell receptor (beta chain) in context. This clonotype was observed at least ten times. Its antigen target is currently unknown. No base qualities exist here, and no much larger clone lies one base off it. Libraries were constructed by multiplex PCR. The sequencer listed for this sample is Illumina HiSeq 4000. To build TCR beta libraries, CDR3 regions were amplified by Arm-PCR using iRepertoire HTBI primers. PCR products were gel purified before sequencing. Processing in the source paper ran as follows. Gene usage analysis of CDR3 amino acid clonotypes used the 62 TRBV and more than 13 TRBJ segments found across samples. COPE and FqMerger were used to merge the filtered high-quality paired reads into contigs. BLAST was used to align contigs to the IMGT TRBV, TRBD and TRBJ reference genes, and CDR3 was defined following IMGT. Clonotypes above 0.1% frequency were classified as highly expanded clones. Shannon entropy served as the measure of repertoire diversity, while the Gini coefficient captured V-J evenness. A clonotype found in more than one individual was treated as public. The public reads were run again by TCRdb, first through fastp at Q25 and then through MiXCR, and only productive beta chains were kept. Identical CDR3 proteins give one entry, which carries the most common genes and DNA. Clone size and V and J calls follow TCRdb, not the original study. The sample includes a few hundred thousand distinct CDR3 sequences, with approximately 15% observed a single time. Clones ranked in the top ten supply roughly 30% of the sample.

CDR3 length: 12 amino acids, cysteine to phenylalanine. Only the CDR3 DNA stays, 36 bases, in frame from base 1. Reading the germline V gene (reference sequence) gives CDR1 DFQATT and CDR2 SNEGSKA. The sample's time point, from its label and the paper: newly diagnosed GD, antithyroid drugs for less than 3 months. RNA was extracted from PBMCs in TRIzol for both TCR sequencing and RNA sequencing. Graves' disease was diagnosed according to American Thyroid Association guidelines. Patients for the study were recruited at an endocrinology department in Xi'an, China. From each patient, around 9 milliliters of peripheral blood was collected into an EDTA anticoagulant tube. Ficoll Paque Plus density gradient separation was used to isolate PBMCs, and no additional T cell sorting was done. An Agilent 2100 Bioanalyzer and agarose gel were used to check RNA quality, while a NanoDrop 2000 measured RNA concentration.

The record originates from a study of regulatory T cells in long-lasting Graves disease (dated by TCRdb to the early 2020s). General notes on the study: Patients with newly diagnosed Graves' disease had been on antithyroid drugs for under 3 months. This study used TCR sequencing and RNA sequencing of peripheral blood to compare persistent Graves' disease patients against newly diagnosed Graves' disease patients. The study was registered as a clinical trial and conducted in China. TCR sequencing covered 13 persistent and approximately 20 newly diagnosed Graves' disease patients, 33 samples in total. Here is what the overall study found, with its caveats: The authors acknowledged the small sample size as a limitation that may reduce accuracy. Compared with newly diagnosed patients, patients with persistent Graves' disease had lower TCR Shannon entropy and fewer highly expanded clones, which suggests clonal expansion. Only the TCR beta chain was sequenced and analyzed. A larger number of public clonotypes was shared among persistent patients (approximately 3,000) than among newly diagnosed patients (around 880). Preferential use of TRBV28, TRBJ1-2 and TRBJ2-5 was observed in persistent disease, whereas TRBV20-1 and TRBJ2-1 were favored in newly diagnosed disease. Only peripheral blood was studied, because thyroid tissue, the primary lesion, was inaccessible.

These data are also associated with another study on T cells in Graves' hyperthyroidism and ophthalmopathy. The other study reports the following: Stable Graves' hyperthyroidism was defined as no progression to ophthalmopathy during 18 months of follow-up. Hyperthyroidism patients were aged 18 to 65 years and newly diagnosed, with disease duration of less than 2 months. Exclusion was applied to patients with uncontrolled infections, other autoimmune diseases, pregnancy or lactation. Diagnoses were established on the basis of clinical symptoms, serum thyroxine and TRAb, thyroid ultrasound, and orbital computed tomography. The first round of RT-PCR for the TCR CDR3 was performed with the HTBI primer set and the Qiagen OneStep RT-PCR kit. Most expanded thyroid clonotypes (frequency above 0.001) were also detected in blood, a finding suggesting that blood repertoires may reflect thyroid immune responses. In cross-validation, a model built on a 13 V-J signature told ophthalmopathy apart from stable hyperthyroidism with 85% to 90% sensitivity and about 81% specificity, and in testing the same model reached 80%/75%. In validation, the model predicted progression to ophthalmopathy a median of approximately 6.3 months before onset, with roughly 70% sensitivity and 72.22% specificity. To identify TCR V-J signatures that set the groups apart, the researchers used a discovery cohort of 90 to 100 patients, made up of 40 to 45 with Graves' ophthalmopathy and 55 to 65 with stable Graves' hyperthyroidism. Prospective prediction of ophthalmopathy was tested in an independent validation cohort consisting of about 19 hyperthyroidism patients and some 15 patients who later progressed to ophthalmopathy. For training and testing, the 100 or so patients in the discovery cohort were randomly divided in a 7:3 ratio. Thyroid tissue and blood T-cell repertoires from about six Graves' hyperthyroidism patients were also compared in the study. After sampling, hyperthyroidism patients received methimazole starting at 30 mg daily, and ophthalmopathy patients received high-dose intravenous methylprednisolone. A second multiplex PCR round built the libraries, followed by size selection and purification. Sequencing of the libraries was done on an Illumina HiSeq2000 using paired-end 100 bp reads. Raw data were processed with SOAPnuke, discarding reads with adapters, uncalled bases, mean Phred below 15, or no exact constant-primer or identifier match. High-quality paired reads were merged using COPE v1.2.5, and each unique nucleotide sequence was defined as a clonotype. MiTCR v1.1 was used to align clonotypes to the IMGT TRBV, TRBD and TRBJ reference segments. The analysis included only V-J combinations with a frequency above 0.0001, which together covered 99.2% of the repertoires. A TCS score was defined as the ratio of F50 (clonal expansion) to E x V (chaos), with BLOSUM62-based TCRdist applied between CDR3 peptides within each V-J. Welch's t-statistics and random forest reduced fewer than 600 V-J features to some 14, which were used in a naive Bayes classifier (R e1071). No statistical method was used to fix the sample size in advance, and group allocation was not hidden from the investigators. The paper reports TCR Vbeta CDR3 sequencing of 130 to 150 peripheral blood samples: under 45 ophthalmopathy, 75 to 80 hyperthyroidism and around 17 progressor patients.

This specimen was peripheral blood mononuclear cells (PBMCs), taken at new diagnosis, from a patient treated with antithyroid drugs. The chain couples TRBV20-1 to TRBJ2-1; the D gene is tentatively TRBD1 or TRBD2, each matching 5 bases. This sequence was found in a man aged 35-49 years with Graves disease. Donor details come from another sample of the same person, matched by shared clones. CDR3 region: CLGTYTGNEQFF. The sequenced DNA: TGCCTCGGGACCTACACGGGAAATGAGCAGTTCTTC.